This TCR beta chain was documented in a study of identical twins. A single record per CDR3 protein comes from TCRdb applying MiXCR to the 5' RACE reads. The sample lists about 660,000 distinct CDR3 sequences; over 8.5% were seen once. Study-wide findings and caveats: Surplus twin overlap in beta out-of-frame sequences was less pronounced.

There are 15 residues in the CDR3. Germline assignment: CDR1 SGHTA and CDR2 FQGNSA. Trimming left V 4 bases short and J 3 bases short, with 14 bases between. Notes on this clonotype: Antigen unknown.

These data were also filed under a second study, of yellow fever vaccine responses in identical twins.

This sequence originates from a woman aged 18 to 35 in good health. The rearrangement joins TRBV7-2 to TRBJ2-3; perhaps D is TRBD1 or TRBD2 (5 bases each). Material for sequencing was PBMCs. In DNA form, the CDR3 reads TGTGCCAGCAGCTCCGGGGTTGGGGGTACAGATACGCAGTATTTT. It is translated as CASSSGVGGTDTQYF.